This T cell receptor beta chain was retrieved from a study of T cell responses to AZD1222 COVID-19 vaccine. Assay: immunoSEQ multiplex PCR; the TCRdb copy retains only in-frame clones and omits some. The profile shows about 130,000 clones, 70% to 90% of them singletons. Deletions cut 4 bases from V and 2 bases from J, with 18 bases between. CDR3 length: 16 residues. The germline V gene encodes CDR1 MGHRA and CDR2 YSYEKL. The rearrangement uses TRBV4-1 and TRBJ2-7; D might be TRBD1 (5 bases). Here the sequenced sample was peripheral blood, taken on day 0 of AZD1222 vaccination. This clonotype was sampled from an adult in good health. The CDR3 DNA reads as TGCGCCAGCAGCCCCGGGCCTGGGTCAGGGCCCTACGAGCAGTACTTC. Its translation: CASSPGPGSGPYEQYF.